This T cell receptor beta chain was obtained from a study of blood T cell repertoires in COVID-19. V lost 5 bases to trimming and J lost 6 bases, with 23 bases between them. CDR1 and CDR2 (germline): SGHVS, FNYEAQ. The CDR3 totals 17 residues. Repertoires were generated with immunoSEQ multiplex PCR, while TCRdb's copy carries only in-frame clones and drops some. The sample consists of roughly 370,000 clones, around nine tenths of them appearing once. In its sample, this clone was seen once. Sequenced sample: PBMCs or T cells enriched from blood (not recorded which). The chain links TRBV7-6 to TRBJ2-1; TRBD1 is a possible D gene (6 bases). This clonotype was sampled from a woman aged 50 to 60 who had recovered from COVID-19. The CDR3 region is CASSRWSLNRVINEQFF. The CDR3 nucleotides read TGTGCCAGCAGCCGGTGGAGTTTGAACAGGGTGATCAATGAGCAGTTCTTC. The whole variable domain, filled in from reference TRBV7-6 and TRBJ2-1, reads GAGVSQSPRYKVTKRGQDVALRCDPISGHVSLYWYRQALGQGPEFLTYFNYEAQQDKSGLPNDRFSAERPEGSISTLTIQRTEQRDSAMYRCASSRWSLNRVINEQFFGPGTRLTVL.